These 26 T cell receptor beta chains were sequenced from one sample in a study of T cell repertoires in cytomegalovirus infection. The antigens for these receptors are not known. TCRdb reprocessed the reads via MiXCR and lists one record per CDR3 protein. The sample gives fewer than 850,000 distinct CDR3 sequences, 25% to 35% of which show up once; around 13% is in the top ten. The specimen comprised cultured CD8+ T cells from PBMCs, sampled from culture after CMV antigen stimulation. These TCRs come from a human donor in good health (CMV status not recorded). Some clones in this sample may be carry-over from other donors' samples.

This clonotype was detected many times. The chain joins TRBV7-9 to TRBJ2-5, with 12 positions matching TRBD2. The V gene's germline CDR1 is SEHNR and CDR2 FQNEAQ (reference sequence). J lost 4 bases, V lost 4 bases, and 1 base had no gene match. This CDR3 region has 14 residues. The CDR3 region is CASSSTSGGETQYF. For the CDR3, the DNA is TGTGCCAGCAGCTCGACTAGCGGGGGAGAGACCCAGTACTTC.

V is TRBV11-1 and J is TRBJ2-3; D is ambiguous. V lost 7 bases to trimming and J lost 6 bases, with 20 bases between them. Germline CDR1 and CDR2: SGHAT and FQDESV (reference sequence). The CDR3 spans 15 residues. The CDR3 DNA sequence: TGTGCCAGCAAGGAAACCCGAAGTTTGCTTGATACGCAGTATTTT. Amino acid sequence: CASKETRSLLDTQYF. Together with reference TRBV11-1 and TRBJ2-3, the CDR3 gives the full variable domain: EAEVAQSPRYKITEKSQAVAFWCDPISGHATLYWYRQILGQGPELLVQFQDESVVDDSQLPKDRFSAERLKGVDSTLKIQPAELGDSAMYLCASKETRSLLDTQYFGPGTRLTVL.

This chain uses TRBV11-1 with TRBJ2-5; D remains unclear. Looked up from germline, CDR1 is SGHAT and CDR2 is FQDESV (reference sequence). Trimming stripped 3 bases from V and 4 bases from J, with 12 bases between. The CDR3 totals 14 residues. The CDR3 here is CASSLSRLRETQYF. The CDR3 DNA reads as TGTGCCAGCAGCTTGTCGAGACTTCGAGAGACCCAGTACTTC. The whole variable domain, filled in from reference TRBV11-1 and TRBJ2-5, reads EAEVAQSPRYKITEKSQAVAFWCDPISGHATLYWYRQILGQGPELLVQFQDESVVDDSQLPKDRFSAERLKGVDSTLKIQPAELGDSAMYLCASSLSRLRETQYFGPGTRLLVL.

This chain connects TRBV6-2 or TRBV6-3 to TRBJ2-1; D unresolved. The CDR3 loop spans 13 amino acids. V gave up 4 bases and J gave up 7 bases, with 11 bases separating them. Germline V lookup: CDR1 MNHEY, CDR2 SVGEGT. The CDR3 spells CASSWLGWNEQFF. CDR3 DNA sequence: TGTGCCAGCAGTTGGCTGGGGTGGAATGAGCAGTTCTTC.

This clonotype came up many times. CDR3 nucleotide sequence: TGTGCCATCATGGTTACAGGGAATAATATCCCCGGGGAGCTGTTTTTT. This sequence encodes CAIMVTGNNIPGELFF. V and J are TRBV10-3 and TRBJ2-2; TRBD1 is a possible D gene (6 bases). The germline V and J ends were trimmed by 7 bases and 6 bases, with 21 bases remaining between them. There are 16 residues in the CDR3. The germline gives CDR1 ENHRY, CDR2 SYGVKD.

This chain joins TRBV15 and TRBJ2-7; the D gene is possibly TRBD2 (6 bases). Germline V CDR1 and CDR2: LNHNV, YYDKDF (reference sequence). The CDR3 length is 15 residues. V lost 1 base, J lost 0 bases, and 10 bases lay in between. CDR3 residues: CATSRGRGNSYEQYF. DNA for the CDR3: TGTGCCACCAGCAGAGGTCGGGGGAACTCCTACGAGCAGTACTTC.

The gene calls are TRBV7-2 and TRBJ2-5; no clear D gene. This CDR3 has 13 amino acids. V was clipped by 5 bases and J by 1 base, with 8 bases between them. Germline values: CDR1 SGHTA, CDR2 FQGNSA. In DNA form, the CDR3 reads TGTGCCAGCAGCAGACGGCCCCAAGAGACCCAGTACTTC. It is translated as CASSRRPQETQYF.

There are a few counts of this clonotype. The chain recombines TRBV27 with TRBJ1-5; D is ambiguous. Trimming pared 6 bases from V and 6 bases from J, leaving 6 bases between. This CDR3 has 11 amino acids. Germline CDR1 and CDR2: MNHEY and SMNVEV (reference sequence). The CDR3: CASSPAQPQHF. The CDR3 region has the DNA TGTGCCAGCAGCCCGGCTCAGCCCCAGCATTTT.

This clonotype was counted a single time. A clone one base away is much larger, so this may be a read error. The chain recombines TRBV14 with TRBJ2-1, with TRBD1 as a possible D gene (6 bases). Germline-derived CDR1 and CDR2 are SGHDN and FVKESK. The CDR3 has 14 residues. CDR3 region: CASGQGRPYNEQFF. The CDR3 DNA reads as TGTGCCAGCGGCCAGGGGAGACCATACAATGAGCAGTTCTTC.

In this sample, this clonotype turned up a few times. The chain links TRBV6-1 to TRBJ2-2, with TRBD2 as a possible D gene (6 bases). CDR3 length equals 14 residues. In germline, CDR1 is MNHNS, CDR2 SASEGT. Trimming shortened V by 5 bases and J by 6 bases, and 13 bases separated the two germline ends. The CDR3 here is CASSPTSSPGELFF. The CDR3 coding sequence is TGTGCCAGCAGTCCGACTAGTTCTCCCGGGGAGCTGTTTTTT.

The chain links TRBV15 to TRBJ1-3; D is uncertain. This CDR3 has 14 residues. Germline assignment: CDR1 LNHNV and CDR2 YYDKDF (reference sequence). Trimming cost V 4 bases and J 0 bases, with 7 bases left between them. The CDR3 spells CATSIGGSGNTIYF. The CDR3 nucleotides are TGTGCCACCAGCATCGGCGGCTCTGGAAACACCATATATTTT. The full variable domain, with the rest looked up from reference TRBV15 and TRBJ1-3, is DAMVIQNPRYQVTQFGKPVTLSCSQTLNHNVMYWYQQKSSQAPKLLFHYYDKDFNNEADTPDNFQSRRPNTSFCFLDIRSPGLGDTAMYLCATSIGGSGNTIYFGEGSWLTVV.

The gene calls are TRBV5-6 and TRBJ2-1; the D is unclear. The germline CDR1 and CDR2 sequences are SGHDT and YYEEEE. With 4 bases removed from V and 6 bases from J, the gap between germline ends came to 8 bases. The CDR3 runs 12 residues. The CDR3 DNA reads TGTGCCAGCAGCCAAGCACTCAATGAGCAGTTCTTC. Protein sequence: CASSQALNEQFF.

The chain recombines TRBV2 with TRBJ1-5, with D unclear. Trimming left V 2 bases short and J 6 bases short, with 2 bases between. CDR1 is SNHLY, CDR2 FYNNEI, per germline. This CDR3 spans 11 amino acids. The CDR3 DNA reads as TGTGCCAGCAGTGAATCTCAGCCCCAGCATTTT. This encodes CASSESQPQHF.

This sequence joins TRBV13 and TRBJ2-7; D tentatively fits TRBD1 or TRBD2 (5 bases each). The V gene's germline CDR1 is PRHDT and CDR2 FYEKMQ (reference sequence). Trimming shortened V by 5 bases and J by 2 bases, and 13 bases separated the two germline ends. This CDR3 comprises 14 residues. CDR3 in DNA: TGTGCCAGCAGCGACGGGACGGACACCTACGAGCAGTACTTC. Amino acids: CASSDGTDTYEQYF. The whole variable domain, filled in from reference TRBV13 and TRBJ2-7, reads AAGVIQSPRHLIKEKRETATLKCYPIPRHDTVYWYQQGPGQDPQFLISFYEKMQSDKGSIPDRFSAQQFSDYHSELNMSSLELGDSALYFCASSDGTDTYEQYFGPGTRLTVT.

This clonotype was seen just once. The junction departs from the called germline gene at one end, perhaps through a read error. V and J are TRBV19 and TRBJ2-2; 7 nucleotides agree with TRBD2. This CDR3 contains 12 residues. Germline CDR1 is LNHDA and CDR2 is SQIVND (reference sequence). The CDR3 DNA is TGTGCCACCCTGACTGCCGCGGGGGAGGTGTTTTTT. Its translation: CATLTAAGEVFF.

The chain carries TRBV7-2 and TRBJ2-1; 9 bases map to TRBD2. The germline V gene encodes CDR1 SGHTA and CDR2 FQGNSA. The CDR3 extends over 16 amino acids. V trimming: 7 bases; J trimming: 3 bases; junction bases outside the gene matches: 10. The CDR3 protein is CASTPGSGGFYNEQFF. As DNA, the CDR3 is TGTGCCAGCACCCCGGGTAGCGGGGGCTTCTACAATGAGCAGTTCTTC.

This clonotype was detected once. J is TRBJ1-6 and V is TRBV25-1; 7 nucleotides line up with TRBD1. The CDR3 extends over 14 amino acids. With 6 bases clipped from V and 10 bases from J, the junction kept 9 bases outside the gene matches. The germline CDR1 and CDR2 sequences are MGHDK and SYGVNS. The CDR3 DNA reads as TGTGCCAGCAGAAGCGCAGGGGGTGGATCACCCCTCCACTTT. This codes for CASRSAGGGSPLHF.

This clonotype was picked up a small number of times. The J gene is TRBJ2-3, the V gene TRBV2; D unclear. The CDR3 contains 12 residues. In germline, CDR1 is SNHLY, CDR2 FYNNEI. V lost 3 bases to trimming and J lost 3 bases, with 4 bases between them. The CDR3 region is CASSEWTDTQYF. In DNA form, the CDR3 reads TGTGCCAGCAGTGAGTGGACAGATACGCAGTATTTT.

This clonotype appeared many times. J is TRBJ1-2 and V is TRBV7-6; perhaps TRBD1 as D (6 bases). V lost 1 base to trimming and J lost 4 bases, with 13 bases between them. This CDR3 is built from 15 residues. In germline, CDR1 is SGHVS, CDR2 FNYEAQ. CDR3 nucleotide sequence: TGTGCCAGCAGCTTAGGAGAGTCAGGGGTCTATGGCTACACCTTC. This translates into CASSLGESGVYGYTF.

CDR3 region: CASSSGASGGKQFF. The CDR3 DNA follows: TGTGCCAGCAGCTCAGGGGCTAGCGGGGGGAAGCAGTTCTTC. J is TRBJ2-1 and V is TRBV9, with 11 bases lining up with TRBD2. V shed 4 bases and J 11 bases; nucleotides not matched to a gene: 8. Germline CDR1 is SGDLS and CDR2 is YYNGEE. CDR3 length equals 14 residues.

The table lists this clonotype with a few counts. This chain joins TRBV6-1 and TRBJ1-5, with 9 bases fitting TRBD1. There are 15 residues in the CDR3. Looked up from germline, CDR1 is MNHNS and CDR2 is SASEGT. With 5 bases clipped from V and 5 bases from J, the junction kept 7 bases outside the gene matches. The CDR3 bases are TGTGCCAGCAGTAAACAGGGGGCCCTAGATCAGCCCCAGCATTTT. This gives the protein CASSKQGALDQPQHF.

This clonotype was counted between two and nine times. The chain is built from TRBV19 and TRBJ2-2, with D possibly being TRBD1 or TRBD2 (5 bases each). V lost 6 bases to trimming and J lost 2 bases, with 10 bases between them. This CDR3 is 14 amino acids long. Per the germline V gene, CDR1 is LNHDA and CDR2 is SQIVND (reference sequence). In nucleotides, the CDR3 is TGTGCCAGTAGCGAGGGGCTCAACACCGGGGAGCTGTTTTTT. Translated, it gives CASSEGLNTGELFF.

The chain uses TRBV7-9 and TRBJ1-1; 8 bases align to TRBD1. J gave up 7 bases and V 5 bases, and 6 bases lay outside the gene matches. Germline-derived CDR1 and CDR2 are SEHNR and FQNEAQ (reference sequence). This CDR3 spans 13 amino acids. The DNA of the CDR3 is TGTGCCAGCAGCCGAGGACAGGGCTATGAAGCTTTCTTT. Translated, it gives CASSRGQGYEAFF.

V usage is TRBV4-2 and J usage is TRBJ2-5; D ambiguous. This CDR3 contains 14 residues. Germline V gene sequence: CDR1 LGHNA, CDR2 YNFKEQ. The V and J ends lost 0 bases and 5 bases respectively, with 10 bases between them. The CDR3 DNA is TGTGCCAGCAGCCAAGAATGGGGTGAGGAGACCCAGTACTTC. It translates to CASSQEWGEETQYF.

This clonotype was observed a few times. The gene calls are TRBV7-9 and TRBJ2-5; weak D call: TRBD1 (6 bases). Germline assignment: CDR1 SEHNR and CDR2 FQNEAQ (reference sequence). The CDR3 runs to 14 residues. The ends were cut back, 6 bases at V and 2 bases at J, with 13 bases in the middle. CDR3 region: CASRPRQAQETQYF. CDR3 in DNA: TGTGCCAGCAGACCTAGACAGGCTCAAGAGACCCAGTACTTC.

The V gene is TRBV19, the J gene TRBJ1-2, with D perhaps TRBD1 (6 bases). The CDR3 runs to 14 residues. The ends were cut back, 4 bases at V and 6 bases at J, with 15 bases in the middle. CDR1 and CDR2 (germline): LNHDA, SQIVND (reference sequence). The CDR3: CASSTPRSGDGYTF. The CDR3 DNA reads as TGTGCCAGTAGTACCCCGCGGTCAGGGGATGGCTACACCTTC. Full variable domain (missing parts from reference TRBV19 and TRBJ1-2): DGGITQSPKYLFRKEGQNVTLSCEQNLNHDAMYWYRQDPGQGLRLIYYSQIVNDFQKGDIAEGYSVSREKKESFPLTVTSAQKNPTAFYLCASSTPRSGDGYTFGSGTRLTVV.